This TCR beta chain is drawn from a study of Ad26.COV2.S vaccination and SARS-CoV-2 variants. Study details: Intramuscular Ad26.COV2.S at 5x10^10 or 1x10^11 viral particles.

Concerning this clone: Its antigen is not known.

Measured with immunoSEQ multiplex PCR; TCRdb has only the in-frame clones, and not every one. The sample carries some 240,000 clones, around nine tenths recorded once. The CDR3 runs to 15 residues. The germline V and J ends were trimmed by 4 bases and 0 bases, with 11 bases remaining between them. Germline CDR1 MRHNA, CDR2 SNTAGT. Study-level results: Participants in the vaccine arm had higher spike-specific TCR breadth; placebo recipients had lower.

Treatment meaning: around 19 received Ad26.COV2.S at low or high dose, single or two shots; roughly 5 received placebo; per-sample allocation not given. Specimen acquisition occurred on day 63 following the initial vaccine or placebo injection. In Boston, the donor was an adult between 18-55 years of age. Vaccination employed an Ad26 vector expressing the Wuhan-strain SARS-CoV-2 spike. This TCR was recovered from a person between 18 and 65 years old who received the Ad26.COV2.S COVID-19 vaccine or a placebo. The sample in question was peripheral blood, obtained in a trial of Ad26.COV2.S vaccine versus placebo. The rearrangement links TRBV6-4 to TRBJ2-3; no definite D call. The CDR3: CASSVQRDSTDTQYF. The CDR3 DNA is TGTGCCAGCAGTGTACAGAGAGATAGCACAGATACGCAGTATTTT.